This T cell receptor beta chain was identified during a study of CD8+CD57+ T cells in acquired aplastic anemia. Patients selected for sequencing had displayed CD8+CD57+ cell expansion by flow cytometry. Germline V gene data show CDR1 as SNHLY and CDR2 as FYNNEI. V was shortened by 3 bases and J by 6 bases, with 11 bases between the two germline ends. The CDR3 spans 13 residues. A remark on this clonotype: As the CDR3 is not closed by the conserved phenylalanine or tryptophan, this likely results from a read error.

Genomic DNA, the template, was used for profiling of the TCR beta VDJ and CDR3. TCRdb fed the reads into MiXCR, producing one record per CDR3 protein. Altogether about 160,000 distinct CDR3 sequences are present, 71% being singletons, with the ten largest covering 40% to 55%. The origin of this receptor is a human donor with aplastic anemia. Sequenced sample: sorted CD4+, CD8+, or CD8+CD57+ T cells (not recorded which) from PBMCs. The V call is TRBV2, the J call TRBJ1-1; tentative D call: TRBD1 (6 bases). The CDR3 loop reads CASSDRGRAEAFS. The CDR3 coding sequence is TGTGCCAGCAGTGACAGGGGAAGGGCTGAAGCTTTCTCT.